The next 10 T cell receptor beta chains were all read from a single sample in a study of blood T cell repertoires in COVID-19. Data came from immunoSEQ multiplex PCR; TCRdb stores just in-frame clones and leaves some out. The sample contains 130,000 or so clones, about four fifths of which appear only once. Specimen: peripheral blood. These receptors all stem from a human donor in a cohort sampled during active COVID-19.

The chain is built from TRBV5-8 and TRBJ1-3; no clear D. CDR1 is SGHTS, CDR2 YDEGEE, per germline. The ends were cut back, 5 bases at V and 0 bases at J, with 9 bases in the middle. This CDR3 has 14 residues. The CDR3 nucleotides read TGTGCCAGCAGACCCCGGGGCTCTGGAAACACCATATATTTT. Translation gives CASRPRGSGNTIYF.

This chain uses TRBV12-5 with TRBJ2-7, with D possibly being TRBD1 (6 bases). V was cut by 1 base and J by 4 bases, with 23 bases left in between. CDR1 and CDR2 (germline): LGHNT, FRNRAP. The CDR3 is 18 amino acids. The CDR3 nucleotides are TGTGCTAGTGGTTTGGACGAGCCGGGACAACTATCCTCTTACGAGCAGTACTTC. Amino acids: CASGLDEPGQLSSYEQYF.

This chain uses TRBV27 with TRBJ2-6; 10 positions match TRBD1. CDR3 length equals 19 residues. From germline, CDR1 is MNHEY and CDR2 SMNVEV (reference sequence). Trimming took 6 bases from V and 0 from J; bases not matched to a gene: 11. The CDR3 DNA sequence: TGTGCCAGCAGACGGGGACAGGGGTGGCTCTACTCTGGGGCCAACGTCCTGACTTTC. Its translation: CASRRGQGWLYSGANVLTF.

The V gene is TRBV10-3, the J gene TRBJ2-7; possibly TRBD2 for D (5 bases). V lost 10 bases and J lost 4, with 14 bases in between. Germline CDR1 is ENHRY and CDR2 is SYGVKD. This CDR3 has 12 amino acids. The CDR3 DNA follows: TGTGCCACCTCATCGACGGGATACGAGCAGTACTTC. Protein: CATSSTGYEQYF.

V gene TRBV7-2 combines with J gene TRBJ2-3; D gene ambiguous. The CDR3 runs 17 residues. Germline V gene data show CDR1 as SGHTA and CDR2 as FQGNSA. V was pared by 4 bases and J by 6 bases, with 23 bases between. In DNA, the CDR3 is TGTGCCAGCAGCTCCCTGACTGGCCGTGGTGGCTCGGATACGCAGTATTTT. It specifies CASSSLTGRGGSDTQYF.

The chain is built from TRBV7-2 and TRBJ2-2; D might be TRBD1 (6 bases). CDR3 length: 13 residues. Trimming stripped 2 bases from V and 7 bases from J, with 8 bases between. Germline-derived CDR1 and CDR2 are SGHTA and FQGNSA. This CDR3 reads CASSLRGSGELFF. CDR3 in DNA: TGTGCCAGCAGCTTAAGGGGGAGCGGGGAGCTGTTTTTT.

There are a few counts of this clone. This chain joins TRBV5-1 and TRBJ2-6; possibly TRBD1 for D (6 bases). Germline CDR1 SGHRS, CDR2 YFSETQ. Trimming left V 3 bases short and J 0 bases short, with 10 bases between. The CDR3 consists of 16 residues. The CDR3 spells CASSSSGDSGANVLTF. CDR3 coding DNA: TGCGCCAGCAGCTCATCAGGGGACTCTGGGGCCAACGTCCTGACTTTC.

The chain has TRBV30 and TRBJ2-1; TRBD2 might be the D (6 bases). This CDR3 comprises 13 residues. V shed 2 bases and J shed 5 bases, with 10 bases lying between them. Germline loops: CDR1 GTSNPN, CDR2 SVGIG (reference sequence). The CDR3 spells CAWSSGTHNEQFF. The CDR3 bases are TGTGCCTGGAGTTCCGGGACTCACAATGAGCAGTTCTTC.

J is TRBJ1-3 and V is TRBV5-4; TRBD1 is a possible D gene (6 bases). V was cut by 4 bases and J by 11 bases, with 13 bases left in between. Germline CDR1 SGHNT, CDR2 YYREEE (reference sequence). CDR3 length: 12 residues. CDR3 sequence reads: CASSTPGVAIYF. CDR3 DNA: TGTGCCAGCAGCACCCCAGGGGTGGCCATATATTTT.

V and J are TRBV30 and TRBJ1-2; 7 nucleotides line up with TRBD1. The CDR3 spans 13 residues. Losses at the gene ends were 6 bases for V and 7 bases for J; bases not matched to a gene: 11. The germline V gene encodes CDR1 GTSNPN and CDR2 SVGIG (reference sequence). CDR3 bases: TGTGCCTGCCCGACAGGGAGGATCTCTGGCTACACCTTC. Amino acid sequence: CACPTGRISGYTF. Full variable domain (remainder filled in from reference TRBV30 and TRBJ1-2): SQTIHQWPATLVQPVGSPLSLECTVEGTSNPNLYWYRQAAGRGLQLLFYSVGIGQISSEVPQNLSASRPQDRQFILSSKKLLLSDSGFYLCACPTGRISGYTFGSGTRLTVV.